Listed here is a single T cell receptor (beta chain). CDR3 length: 15 residues. The germline V gene has CDR1 SEHNR and CDR2 FQNEAQ (reference sequence). J gave up 7 bases and V 5 bases, and 10 bases lay outside the gene matches. TCRdb's table, derived via immunoSEQ multiplex PCR, lists solely in-frame clones and lacks some. Among some 170,000 clones listed, 96% were seen once. The sample comes from a study of control samples from healthy donors and cancer patients. The specimen was blood. This sequence originates from a woman aged 25 to 45 in good health. This chain joins TRBV7-9 and TRBJ2-7, with 11 nucleotides matching TRBD2. CDR3 protein: CASSPPGASGREQYF. CDR3 bases: TGTGCCAGCAGCCCACCTGGGGCTAGCGGGAGGGAGCAGTACTTC.